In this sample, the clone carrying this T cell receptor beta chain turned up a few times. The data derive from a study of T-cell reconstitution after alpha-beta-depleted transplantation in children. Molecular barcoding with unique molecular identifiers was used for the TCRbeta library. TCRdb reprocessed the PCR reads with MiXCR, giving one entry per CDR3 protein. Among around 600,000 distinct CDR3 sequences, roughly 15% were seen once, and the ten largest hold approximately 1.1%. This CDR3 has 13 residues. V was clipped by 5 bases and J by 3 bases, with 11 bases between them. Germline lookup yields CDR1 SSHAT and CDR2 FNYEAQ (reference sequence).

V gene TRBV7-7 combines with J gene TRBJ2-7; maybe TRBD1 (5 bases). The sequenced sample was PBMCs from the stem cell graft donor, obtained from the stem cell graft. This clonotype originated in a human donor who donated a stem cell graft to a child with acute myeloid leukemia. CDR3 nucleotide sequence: TGTGCCAGCAGCCCTCAGGGTAACTACGAGCAGTACTTC. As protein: CASSPQGNYEQYF.